Listed below are T cell receptor beta chains from one sample, sequenced in a study of shared clonotypes between healthy human individuals. Assay used: immunoSEQ multiplex PCR; TCRdb lists only in-frame clones, some missing. The sample carries about 600,000 clones, more than 95% recorded once. Sequenced input: naive CD4+ T cells sorted from blood. The receptors were gathered from a woman aged 25-40 years in good health. Each CDR3 is given with its conserved first and last residue. The order of the fields is J gene, V gene, clone size, D gene, CDR3 DNA, CDR3 protein. The D gene is left open where the match is weak. Not every row has a clone size; where given, it reads once, few, many or a size class.

TRBJ2-4,TRBV5-4,-,-,TGTGCCAGCAGCTTTTTTCTAGCCAAAAACATTCAGTACTTC,CASSFFLAKNIQYF
TRBJ2-5,TRBV7-2,-,TRBD2,TGTGCCAGCAGGGGAAATGGACTAGCGGGAATGGAGACCCAGTACTTC,CASRGNGLAGMETQYF
TRBJ1-2,TRBV5-4,-,TRBD1,TGTGCCAGCAGCTTGGAGGGACAGGGTATGAGTGGCTACACCTTC,CASSLEGQGMSGYTF
TRBJ1-1,TRBV7-9,-,-,TGTGCCAGCAGCTCCTCAAAGTCGGGCGGCGGCACTGAAGCTTTCTTT,CASSSSKSGGGTEAFF
TRBJ2-7,TRBV7-3,-,-,TGTGCCAGCAGTCCAAACGGCTACGAGCAGTACTTC,CASSPNGYEQYF
TRBJ2-5,TRBV10-2,-,-,TGCGCCAGCACGGACAGAGGAGAGACCCAGTACTTC,CASTDRGETQYF
TRBJ2-4,TRBV7-2,-,TRBD2,TGTGCCAGCAGCTCCCAGGGCGGGAGGGCCTTTGACAAAAACATTCAGTACTTC,CASSSQGGRAFDKNIQYF
TRBJ2-1,TRBV5-1,-,-,TGCGCCAGCAGCTTAACAGCCGGGAGTAACAATGAGCAGTTCTTC,CASSLTAGSNNEQFF
TRBJ1-3,TRBV11-2,-,-,TGTGCCAGCAGCTTAGTTCAATCTGGAAACACCATATATTTT,CASSLVQSGNTIYF
TRBJ1-2,TRBV13,-,-,TGTGCCAGACGACGGATAGCTAACTATGGCTACACCTTC,CARRRIANYGYTF
TRBJ2-5,TRBV25-1,-,-,TGTGCCAGCAGTGAAGGGTGGAGGGCGTACCAAGAGACCCAGTACTTC,CASSEGWRAYQETQYF
TRBJ1-1,TRBV29-1,-,-,TGCAGCGTTGGGATGGGGGGAATGGCTGAAGCTTTCTTT,CSVGMGGMAEAFF
TRBJ1-1,TRBV29-1,-,-,TGCAGCGTTTTTAAGAACGCTGAAGCTTTCTTT,CSVFKNAEAFF
TRBJ1-1,TRBV5-4,once,-,TGTGCCAGCCCGGGGTTGAACACTGAAGCTTTCTTT,CASPGLNTEAFF
TRBJ1-2,TRBV2,-,-,TGTGCCAGCAGTACGGACCGCCTCTATGGCTACACCTTC,CASSTDRLYGYTF
TRBJ2-5,TRBV15,-,-,TGTGCCACCAGCAGAGACCCTAGTTTTAAAGAGACCCAGTACTTC,CATSRDPSFKETQYF
TRBJ2-7,TRBV29-1,-,-,TGCAGCGTCGCGATCTCCTACGAGCAGTACTTC,CSVAISYEQYF
TRBJ2-3,TRBV5-1,-,-,TGCGCCAGCAGCTTGGTTCCCCTAGCAAGGCCCACAGATACGCAGTATTTT,CASSLVPLARPTDTQYF
TRBJ1-4,TRBV7-9,-,-,TGTGCCAGCAGCAAAAAGGCAGGGTTCCCTACTGCAACTAATGAAAAACTGTTTTTT,CASSKKAGFPTATNEKLFF
TRBJ2-1,TRBV11-2,-,TRBD2,TGTGCCAGCAGCTTCCGAGGACTAGCGGGAATATACAATGAGCAGTTCTTC,CASSFRGLAGIYNEQFF
TRBJ1-1,TRBV4-1,-,-,TGCGCCAGCAGCTCCCGGACGGAAAGCTCTATGAACACTGAAGCTTTCTTT,CASSSRTESSMNTEAFF
TRBJ2-7,TRBV21-1,-,-,TGTGCCAGCAGCAAACCCCCCGCGGGACTTACCTACGAGCAGTACTTC,CASSKPPAGLTYEQYF
TRBJ2-1,TRBV25-1,-,-,TGTGCCAGCAGTGAAGGGACCACATTCTACAATGAGCAGTTCTTC,CASSEGTTFYNEQFF
TRBJ2-7,TRBV5-1,-,-,TGCGCCAGCAGCTTAAACTCAGGGAAATACGAGCAGTACTTC,CASSLNSGKYEQYF
TRBJ1-1,TRBV4-1,-,-,TGCGCCAGCAGCCGATCATTCGACAGGCGCCCGGACACTGAAGCTTTCTTT,CASSRSFDRRPDTEAFF
TRBJ1-1,TRBV2,-,TRBD1,TGTGCCATGAACAGGGGGTTTTACACTGAAGCTTTCTTT,CAMNRGFYTEAFF
TRBJ2-3,TRBV28,-,-,TGTGCCAGCAGTCTACCTTCGCCTGATACGCAGTATTTT,CASSLPSPDTQYF
TRBJ1-2,TRBV18,-,TRBD1,TGTGCCAGCTCCACCGGACAGGACTATGGCTACACCTTC,CASSTGQDYGYTF
TRBJ1-2,TRBV5-1,-,-,TGCGCCAGCAGCTTGGAAGGTGCGACTGGCTACACCTTC,CASSLEGATGYTF
TRBJ1-4,TRBV28,-,-,TGTGCCAGCAGGAATGAAAAACTGTTTTTT,CASRNEKLFF
TRBJ2-7,TRBV30,once,-,TGTGCCTGGAGTGTAAGAGGGCCCTACGAGCAGTACTTC,CAWSVRGPYEQYF
TRBJ2-2,TRBV4-1,-,TRBD2,TGCGCCAGCAGCCCTAGGACTAGCGGGAGCTCCACCGGGGAGCTGTTTTTT,CASSPRTSGSSTGELFF
TRBJ1-1,TRBV6-6,-,TRBD1,TGTGCCAGCAGTCGACAGGGCCTGAACACTGAAGCTTTCTTT,CASSRQGLNTEAFF
TRBJ2-3,TRBV18,-,TRBD2,TGTGCCAGCTCATTAACCGGGAGGCAGTTCACTAGCACAGATACGCAGTATTTT,CASSLTGRQFTSTDTQYF
TRBJ2-3,TRBV5-1,-,TRBD2,TGCGCCAGCAGCCCGACTAGCGGCGCAGATACGCAGTATTTT,CASSPTSGADTQYF
TRBJ1-1,TRBV5-1,once,-,TGCGCCAGCAGCTTCTCGACGGTGGCTGAAGCTTTCTTT,CASSFSTVAEAFF
TRBJ1-1,TRBV19,-,-,TGTGCCAGTAGTGCATACAGGGAGGTCACTGAAGCTTTCTTT,CASSAYREVTEAFF
TRBJ2-5,TRBV2,-,-,TGTGCCAGCCTCCCCGACCGGCCACAGGGGACCCAGTACTTC,CASLPDRPQGTQYF
TRBJ1-2,TRBV7-8,-,-,TGTGCCAGCAGCTTACCTGGAGACATCTATGGCTACACCTTC,CASSLPGDIYGYTF
TRBJ1-1,TRBV28,once,-,TGTGCCAGCAGCAGGAACACTGAAGCTTTCTTT,CASSRNTEAFF
TRBJ2-7,TRBV13,-,-,TGTGCCAGCAGCGCATCCACCGGGCTGGTGGACTACGAGCAGTACTTC,CASSASTGLVDYEQYF